Below are 9 T cell receptor beta chains sequenced from a single sample in a study of beta chain features in type 1 diabetes. Study-level points and caveats: Shorter TCRB CDR3s, moderately but significantly so, marked every one of the four CD4+ subsets in Type 1 diabetes patients.

Sequenced material consisted of expressed TCRB transcripts (all of the isolated RNA was reverse transcribed). Sequenced by immunoSEQ multiplex PCR; TCRdb stores in-frame clones only, minus some. The table has under 350,000 clones, roughly an eighth seen once; the top ten hold around 0.016%. For these receptors, no antigen is known. Material: naive CD4+ T cells from blood. These receptors all come from a man aged 25 to 45 with type 1 diabetes.

This clone was seen a few times. The chain recombines TRBV7-9 with TRBJ2-3; weak D call: TRBD2 (5 bases). CDR3 length equals 16 residues. Trimming took off 5 bases at V and 0 bases at J, with 15 bases between the two ends. Germline V lookup: CDR1 SEHNR, CDR2 FQNEAQ (reference sequence). CDR3: CASSTYWTGSTDTQYF. CDR3 DNA: TGTGCCAGCAGCACGTATTGGACGGGAAGCACAGATACGCAGTATTTT.

The CDR3 protein is CASSLSRGGSTNEQFF. CDR3 in DNA: TGTGCCAGCAGCCTGTCTAGGGGCGGGAGTACCAATGAGCAGTTCTTC. The J gene is TRBJ2-1, the V gene TRBV11-1; 7 bases are shared with TRBD2. CDR1 and CDR2 (germline): SGHAT, FQDESV (reference sequence). The ends lost 5 bases at V and 6 bases at J; junction bases unmatched: 13. This CDR3 region has 16 residues.

For the CDR3, the DNA is TGCAGCGTTGTAGGGCTAGCGGGATCCTACGAGCAGTACTTC. Translating it yields CSVVGLAGSYEQYF. The chain carries TRBV29-1 and TRBJ2-7, with 9 bases fitting TRBD2. V shed 4 bases and J 1 base; nucleotides not matched to a gene: 5. Per the germline V gene, CDR1 is SQVTM and CDR2 is ANQGSEA. The CDR3 runs 14 residues.

The genes are TRBV5-6 and TRBJ2-1; 12 nucleotides agree with TRBD2. The CDR3 contains 15 residues. Looked up from germline, CDR1 is SGHDT and CDR2 is YYEEEE. J was trimmed by 3 bases and V by 4 bases; bases with no gene match: 2. The CDR3 protein is CASSTGLAGYNEQFF. CDR3 nucleotide sequence: TGTGCCAGCAGCACGGGACTAGCGGGCTACAATGAGCAGTTCTTC. Full variable domain (rest looked up from reference TRBV5-6 and TRBJ2-1): DAGVTQSPTHLIKTRGQQVTLRCSPKSGHDTVSWYQQALGQGPQFIFQYYEEEERQRGNFPDRFSGHQFPNYSSELNVNALLLGDSALYLCASSTGLAGYNEQFFGPGTRLTVL.

The gene calls are TRBV11-2 and TRBJ2-3, with 12 positions matching TRBD1. The CDR3 totals 17 residues. Losses at the gene ends were 11 bases for V and 0 bases for J; bases not matched to a gene: 12. Looked up from germline, CDR1 is SGHAT and CDR2 is FQNNGV. CDR3 sequence (DNA): TGTGCCGGCCGGGACAGGGGGCATAGACGTAGCACAGATACGCAGTATTTT. Amino acids: CAGRDRGHRRSTDTQYF.

This clone has only a few counts. The chain couples TRBV28 to TRBJ1-2; 7 bases are a match to TRBD1. J gave up 5 bases and V 6 bases, and 6 bases lay outside the gene matches. Germline CDR1 reads MDHEN; CDR2 reads SYDVKM. This CDR3 comprises 13 residues. In DNA form, the CDR3 reads TGTGCCAGCAGCCGGGACAGCGAGTATGGCTACACCTTC. It specifies CASSRDSEYGYTF.

This clone has more than one count but fewer than ten. The J gene is TRBJ2-2, the V gene TRBV30; tentative D call: TRBD2 (6 bases). Trimming removed 5 bases at V and 0 bases at J, with 10 bases between. The CDR3 is made up of 14 amino acids. Germline values: CDR1 GTSNPN, CDR2 SVGIG (reference sequence). The DNA of the CDR3 is TGTGCCTGGTGGGCGGGGACGAACACCGGGGAGCTGTTTTTT. This translates into CAWWAGTNTGELFF.

This clone has more than one count but fewer than ten. The rearrangement uses TRBV27 and TRBJ2-1, with TRBD2 identical over 12 bases. The CDR3 extends over 18 amino acids. The V and J ends lost 4 bases and 5 bases, in that order; junction bases with no gene match: 12. CDR1 is MNHEY and CDR2 is SMNVEV in the germline V gene (reference sequence). This CDR3 is CASSSFTLRTSGDNEQFF. Here the CDR3 DNA reads TGTGCCAGCAGTTCATTCACCCTCCGGACTAGCGGGGACAATGAGCAGTTCTTC.

The gene calls are TRBV30 and TRBJ1-1, with D maybe TRBD1 (6 bases). This CDR3 contains 14 residues. Trimming removed 8 bases from V and 1 base from J, with 17 bases in between. Germline V gives CDR1 GTSNPN, CDR2 SVGIG (reference sequence). CDR3 loop: CAHGGGRWNTEAFF. CDR3 bases: TGTGCCCACGGGGGGGGCCGGTGGAACACTGAAGCTTTCTTT.